This TCR beta chain was sequenced for a study of blood T cells in healthy people across ages (dated by TCRdb to 2015 to 2017). Notes on the research overall: In model experiments, template switching captured about one uniquely barcoded TCR beta cDNA molecule for every two T cells. To avoid experimental bias, donors of different ages were randomly spread across the sequencing lanes. Donors were grouped into four age groups: young (average roughly 16 years), middle-aged (roughly 38), aged (over 55) and long-lived (82). Two additional independent replicas of 1 million unique cDNA reads from the same blood draw were analyzed for two donors (one aged 18 to 30 and one aged 80 or older). To track age-related changes in TCR beta repertoire diversity, the study relied on deep sequencing normalized with unique cDNA molecular identifiers.

Donors were 35 to 40 systemically healthy Caucasian individuals from Russia aged roughly 6 to 90 years. Roughly 10 milliliters of peripheral blood were collected from each donor into EDTA-treated Vacutainer tubes. Ficoll-Paque density-gradient centrifugation was used to isolate PBMCs, with at least 7 million per sample. Trizol reagent was used to extract total RNA from PBMCs, with at least 5.5 micrograms per sample. For every donor, flow cytometry on a PBMC aliquot measured the percentage of naive CD45RAhigh/CD27high T cells. Receptors were amplified or captured by 5' RACE. The sequencing machine was an Illumina HiSeq 2500. A second PCR of about 6 to 11 cycles was performed with a sample-barcoded 5' primer and a J-beta primer mix. A unique molecular identifier was introduced onto each TCR beta cDNA molecule by a template-switch 5' adaptor carrying 12 random nucleotides. Each sample yielded at least 2.5 million CDR3-containing paired-end reads. The Mint cDNA synthesis kit, primed by a TRBC-specific oligonucleotide, was used to synthesize first-strand cDNA from all RNA. Following uracil-DNA glycosylase treatment, all cDNA underwent a first 18-cycle PCR with the universal primers M1SS and BC2_uni_R. On the study's bioinformatics: For normalization, 1 million high-quality reads, each with a distinct molecular identifier, were randomly selected from each sample. Reads sharing molecular identifiers were discarded rather than binned into consensus sequences. MiTCR, set to a Q25 quality threshold and the strictest error-elimination algorithm, was used for CDR3 identification, clonotype clustering and error correction. A nonparametric unseen species model with Euler transformation was used to estimate lower-bound total TCR beta diversity. Starting from the raw public reads, TCRdb applied fastp trimming at Q25, assembled clones with MiXCR and retained in-frame beta chains. Identical CDR3 proteins give one entry, which carries the most common genes and DNA. It is TCRdb's table, rather than the study itself, that gives the V and J calls and clone size. The sample includes 850,000 to 1,100,000 distinct CDR3 sequences, with 30% to 40% observed a single time. The top ten clones comprise roughly 14% of the sample.

From the cysteine up to the phenylalanine, the CDR3 has a length of 13 residues. This entry keeps only the CDR3 DNA: 39 bases, framed from base 1. The germline V gene sets CDR1 to ENHRY and CDR2 to SYGVKD. What the study reported, not specific to this receptor: Estimates of total diversity from one million sequenced T cells were regarded as lower bounds and underestimates. There was a strong correlation between observed TCR beta diversity and the percentage of naive T cells measured by flow cytometry. Observed TCR beta diversity per million T cells fell roughly linearly with age, and a significant reduction was already apparent by age about 38. Compared with the aged group, the long-lived group had more naive CD4+ T cells, fewer expanded clones and increased TCR diversity, a pattern suggesting age selection. Conclusive comparison of naive and antigen-experienced compartments was prevented by the profiling of bulk unsorted PBMCs. Because the CMV infection status of the donors was unknown, age-related changes in expanded clonotypes may potentially have been confounded.

With regard to this clonotype: The antigen this receptor binds is unknown. Nothing much larger sits one base from this clone, and base qualities are not available.

The chain uses TRBV10-3 and TRBJ2-5, with TRBD2 as a weak D call on 5 bases. The DNA matches TRBJ2-7 better at its end, which makes the J call doubtful. Sequencing was carried out using blood. The source of this sequence is a man between 18 and 35 years old in good health. In nucleotide form, the sequence is TGTGCCATCAGTGGCGGTCGGGGAAACGAGCAGTACTTC. This translates into CAISGGRGNEQYF.